This is a list of T cell receptor beta chains from one sample in a study of regulatory T cells in long-lasting Graves disease. TCRdb fed the multiplex PCR reads into MiXCR, producing one record per CDR3 protein. The sample lists 580,000 or so distinct CDR3 sequences; approximately 16% were seen once. This sample also belongs to another study, concerning T cells in Graves' hyperthyroidism and ophthalmopathy.

This specimen consisted of peripheral blood mononuclear cells (PBMCs), obtained at new diagnosis, from a patient treated with antithyroid drugs. Receptors were obtained from a man aged 18-30 years with Graves disease. The CDR3 runs from the conserved cysteine through the conserved F or W. The D gene is left open where the match is weak.

D gene: TRBD1
V gene: TRBV29-1
CDR3 protein: CSVQGAHEQYF

D gene: TRBD1
V gene: TRBV7-8
CDR3 protein: CASSLVRDREVGDTEAFF

D gene: .
V gene: TRBV7-7
CDR3 protein: CASSLVQGGYNEQFF

D gene: TRBD1
V gene: TRBV20-1
CDR3 protein: CSASGDRGTGGYTF

D gene: TRBD2
V gene: TRBV12-3/TRBV12-4
CDR3 protein: CTGSLTGLANEQFF

D gene: TRBD2
V gene: TRBV4-1
CDR3 protein: CASSQYSGSVYEQYF

D gene: .
V gene: TRBV12-3/TRBV12-4
CDR3 protein: CASSLSGAGGEQFF

D gene: .
V gene: TRBV10-3
CDR3 protein: CAISDSSYRGTEAFF

D gene: .
V gene: TRBV28
CDR3 protein: CASSPVGLNNQPQHF

D gene: TRBD2
V gene: TRBV11-2
CDR3 protein: CASSFFGLAAYNEQFF

D gene: TRBD1
V gene: TRBV20-1
CDR3 protein: CKGQRGSEAFF

D gene: .
V gene: TRBV20-1
CDR3 protein: CSASSRRGYTF

D gene: .
V gene: TRBV12-3/TRBV12-4
CDR3 protein: CASSLEREMNYEQYF

D gene: .
V gene: TRBV6-2/TRBV6-3
CDR3 protein: CASSYGSGTEAFF

D gene: .
V gene: TRBV6-5
CDR3 protein: CASSYSTGNTGELFF

D gene: .
V gene: TRBV19
CDR3 protein: CASRSRGHKTNEKLFF

D gene: .
V gene: TRBV5-1
CDR3 protein: CASSFDRPVNGYTF

D gene: .
V gene: TRBV28
CDR3 protein: CASSLINQGAGNTIYF

D gene: TRBD2
V gene: TRBV12-3/TRBV12-4
CDR3 protein: CASIPGTSGGSSYNEQFF

D gene: TRBD2
V gene: TRBV29-1
CDR3 protein: CSVPGASGRSGEQYF

D gene: TRBD1
V gene: TRBV12-3/TRBV12-4
CDR3 protein: CASELGTGGVYEQYF

D gene: .
V gene: TRBV11-2
CDR3 protein: CASSSGPRGNEETQYF

D gene: .
V gene: TRBV5-1
CDR3 protein: CASSSGGVSGTDTQYF

D gene: .
V gene: TRBV24-1
CDR3 protein: CATSAMDGPHDEQFF

D gene: TRBD1
V gene: TRBV28
CDR3 protein: CASSYGTGPNSPLHF

D gene: .
V gene: TRBV7-2
CDR3 protein: CASSLATSTDTQYF

D gene: TRBD2
V gene: TRBV20-1
CDR3 protein: CSARAGLAGGRGRTQYF

D gene: TRBD1
V gene: TRBV7-2
CDR3 protein: CASSVGTGGDTGELFF

D gene: TRBD1
V gene: TRBV12-5
CDR3 protein: CASGEDRAGDTQYF

D gene: .
V gene: TRBV28
CDR3 protein: CASMGGAISYEQYF

D gene: TRBD1
V gene: TRBV6-2/TRBV6-3
CDR3 protein: CASSSPDRGPYNEQFF

D gene: .
V gene: TRBV3-1
CDR3 protein: CASSQYQPWQAANYGYTF

D gene: TRBD2
V gene: TRBV29-1
CDR3 protein: CSVEGTSGSQETQYF

D gene: TRBD1
V gene: TRBV20-1
CDR3 protein: CSAQTGPSNQPQHF

D gene: .
V gene: TRBV5-1
CDR3 protein: CASSLRSGNDGQFF

D gene: .
V gene: TRBV7-3
CDR3 protein: CASSSGAIYNEQFF

D gene: .
V gene: TRBV7-9
CDR3 protein: CASSLGRDLPEAFF

D gene: TRBD1
V gene: TRBV28
CDR3 protein: CASSLWTGGDYGYTF

D gene: .
V gene: TRBV20-1
CDR3 protein: CSARPFVSNTDTQYF